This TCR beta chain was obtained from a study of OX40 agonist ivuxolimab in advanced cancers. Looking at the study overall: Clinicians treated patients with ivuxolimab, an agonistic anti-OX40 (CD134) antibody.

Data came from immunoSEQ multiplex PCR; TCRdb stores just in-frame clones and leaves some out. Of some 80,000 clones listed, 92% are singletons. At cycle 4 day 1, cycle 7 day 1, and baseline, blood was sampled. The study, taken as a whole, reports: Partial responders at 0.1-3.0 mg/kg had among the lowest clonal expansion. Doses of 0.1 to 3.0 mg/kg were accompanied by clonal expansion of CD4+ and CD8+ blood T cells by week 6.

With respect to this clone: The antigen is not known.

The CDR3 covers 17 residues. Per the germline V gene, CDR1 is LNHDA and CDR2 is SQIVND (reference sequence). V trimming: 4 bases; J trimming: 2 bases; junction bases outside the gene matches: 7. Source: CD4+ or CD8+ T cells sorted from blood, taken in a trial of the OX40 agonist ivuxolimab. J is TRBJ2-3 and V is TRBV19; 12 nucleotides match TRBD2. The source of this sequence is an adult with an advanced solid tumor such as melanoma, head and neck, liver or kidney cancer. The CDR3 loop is CASSTRLAGADTDTQYF. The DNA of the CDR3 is TGTGCCAGTAGTACAAGACTAGCGGGGGCCGACACAGATACGCAGTATTTT.